This entry concerns a single TCR beta chain. Its target is unknown. The study ran its PCR with 60 Vbeta and 13 Jbeta primers. The table came from immunoSEQ multiplex PCR; TCRdb's copy has only in-frame clones and leaves some out. Counted here are 160,000 or so clones, almost 85% occurring once; the ten biggest clones make up 0.95% to 1.3%. Germline V lookup: CDR1 DFQATT, CDR2 SNEGSKA (reference sequence). The CDR3 is 11 residues long. Trimming cost V 6 bases and J 6 bases, with 11 bases left between them. These data belong to a study of cytomegalovirus exposure and HLA in healthy donors. Study-wide findings and caveats: The listing of approximately 160 TCR beta chains classed them as cytomegalovirus-associated. Later analysis identified a missense DCLRE1C variant that was linked to TCR beta V- and J-gene trimming.

This receptor was identified in a young man in good health and CMV-seronegative. Sequenced: PBMCs. This rearrangement joins TRBV20-1 to TRBJ1-1; D is ambiguous. The CDR3 here is CSAVLGAEAFF. CDR3 in DNA: TGCAGTGCCGTTCTCGGTGCTGAAGCTTTCTTT.